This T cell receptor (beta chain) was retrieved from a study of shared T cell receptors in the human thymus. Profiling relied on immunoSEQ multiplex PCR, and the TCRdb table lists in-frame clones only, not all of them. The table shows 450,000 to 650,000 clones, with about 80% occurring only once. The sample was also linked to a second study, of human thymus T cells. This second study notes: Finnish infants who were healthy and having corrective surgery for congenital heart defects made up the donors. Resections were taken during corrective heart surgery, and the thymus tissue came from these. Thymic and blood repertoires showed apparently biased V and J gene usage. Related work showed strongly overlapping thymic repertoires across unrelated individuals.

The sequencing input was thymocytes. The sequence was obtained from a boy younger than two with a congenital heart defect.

CDR3 protein: CAIRGDSSYEQYF. In nucleotides, the CDR3 is TGTGCCATCAGAGGAGACAGCTCCTACGAGCAGTACTTC. The chain couples TRBV10-3 to TRBJ2-7; a possible D gene is TRBD1 (5 bases). In germline, CDR1 is ENHRY, CDR2 SYGVKD. The CDR3 extends over 13 amino acids. Trimming shortened V by 6 bases and J by 0 bases, and 9 bases separated the two germline ends.